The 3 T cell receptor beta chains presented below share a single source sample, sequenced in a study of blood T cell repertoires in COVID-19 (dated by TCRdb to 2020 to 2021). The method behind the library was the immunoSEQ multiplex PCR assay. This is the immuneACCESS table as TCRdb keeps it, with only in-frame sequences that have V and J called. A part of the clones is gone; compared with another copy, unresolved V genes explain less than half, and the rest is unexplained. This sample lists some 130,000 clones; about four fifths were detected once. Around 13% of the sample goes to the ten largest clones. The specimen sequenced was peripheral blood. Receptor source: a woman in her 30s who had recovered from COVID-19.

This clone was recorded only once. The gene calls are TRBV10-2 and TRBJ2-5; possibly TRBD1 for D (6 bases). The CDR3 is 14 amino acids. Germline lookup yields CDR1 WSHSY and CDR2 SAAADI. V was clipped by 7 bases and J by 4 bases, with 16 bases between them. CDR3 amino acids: CASTTTGYGETQYF. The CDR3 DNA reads TGCGCCAGCACTACGACAGGCTACGGAGAGACCCAGTACTTC.

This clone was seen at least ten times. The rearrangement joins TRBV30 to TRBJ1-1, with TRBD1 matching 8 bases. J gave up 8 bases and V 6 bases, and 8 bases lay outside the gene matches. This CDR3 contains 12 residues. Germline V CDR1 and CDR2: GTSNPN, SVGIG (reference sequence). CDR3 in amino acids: CACRDRTPEAFF. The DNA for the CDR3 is TGTGCCTGCCGGGACAGGACTCCCGAAGCTTTCTTT.

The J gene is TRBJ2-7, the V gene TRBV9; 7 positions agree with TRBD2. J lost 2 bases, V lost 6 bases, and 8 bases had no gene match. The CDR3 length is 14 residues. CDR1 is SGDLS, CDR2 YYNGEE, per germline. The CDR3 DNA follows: TGTGCCAGCAACCCAGCGGGATCGGCCTACGAGCAGTACTTC. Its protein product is CASNPAGSAYEQYF.